One and the same sample provided the 12 T cell receptor beta chains below, sequenced in a study of PD-L1 blockade in urothelial cancer. Here immunoSEQ multiplex PCR was the method, and the copy in TCRdb shows in-frame clones only, minus some. The sample records approximately 50,000 clones, about 85% being singletons. The source was PBMCs, collected around atezolizumab (anti-PD-L1) treatment. Source of these receptors: a man aged 60-69 years with urothelial cancer.

CDR3 DNA: TGCGCCAGCAGCTTGGCTTCCGGGGGGCCTCAAGAGACCCAGTACTTC. The encoded protein is CASSLASGGPQETQYF. V is TRBV5-1 and J is TRBJ2-5, with D tentatively TRBD2 (7 bases). This CDR3 spans 16 amino acids. Germline V gene sequence: CDR1 SGHRS, CDR2 YFSETQ. With 0 bases removed from V and 2 bases from J, the gap between germline ends came to 14 bases.

V is TRBV9 and J is TRBJ2-7; 14 bases match TRBD2. The CDR3 runs 16 residues. Germline V gene data show CDR1 as SGDLS and CDR2 as YYNGEE. With 4 bases clipped from V and 5 bases from J, the junction kept 8 bases outside the gene matches. The DNA of the CDR3 is TGTGCCAGCAGCTCCCCCGGGACTAGCGGGGGCGACGAGCAGTACTTC. This translates into CASSSPGTSGGDEQYF.

In this sample, this clone turned up a few times. The J gene is TRBJ2-7, the V gene TRBV7-2; weak D call: TRBD1 (6 bases). Germline V gives CDR1 SGHTA, CDR2 FQGNSA. This CDR3 contains 16 residues. The ends were cut back, 5 bases at V and 2 bases at J, with 19 bases in the middle. The CDR3 nucleotides are TGTGCCAGCAGCCCCGCCCGCCAGGGGTCAGCCTACGAGCAGTACTTC. This translates into CASSPARQGSAYEQYF.

This clone was counted a single time. The V and J genes are TRBV7-9 and TRBJ2-3, with a weak D call TRBD2 (5 bases). CDR3 length equals 13 residues. Germline CDR1 reads SEHNR; CDR2 reads FQNEAQ (reference sequence). Trimming stripped 5 bases from V and 4 bases from J, with 10 bases between. CDR3 loop: CASSRSGSDTQYF. CDR3 DNA sequence: TGTGCCAGCAGCCGCTCGGGGTCAGATACGCAGTATTTT.

The gene calls are TRBV6-1 and TRBJ2-3; 9 positions agree with TRBD1. Germline trimming cut 7 bases from V and 2 bases from J; bases unmatched to any gene: 7. CDR3 length: 15 amino acids. Germline lookup yields CDR1 MNHNS and CDR2 SASEGT. CDR3: CASKLDRGLTDTQYF. The DNA for the CDR3 is TGTGCCAGCAAACTGGACAGGGGCCTCACAGATACGCAGTATTTT.

The chain recombines TRBV15 with TRBJ1-2; tentative D call: TRBD1 (6 bases). Germline assignment: CDR1 LNHNV and CDR2 YYDKDF (reference sequence). The CDR3 is 14 residues long. V lost 0 bases and J 8 bases, leaving 13 bases between the germline ends. The CDR3, as DNA: TGTGCCACCAGCAGAGAAGTACAGGGTCGAGGCTACACCTTC. Protein sequence: CATSREVQGRGYTF.

Here the CDR3 reads CASSPRQSGTEAFF. As DNA, the CDR3 is TGTGCCAGCAGCCCCCGCCAGTCAGGAACTGAAGCTTTCTTT. The chain joins TRBV14 to TRBJ1-1, with unresolved D. V lost 4 bases and J lost 5, with 14 bases in between. The germline CDR1 and CDR2 sequences are SGHDN and FVKESK. The CDR3 spans 14 residues.

This clone was observed a single time. The gene calls are TRBV7-8 and TRBJ1-6, with TRBD1 matching over 7 bases. Trimming removed 5 bases from V and 6 bases from J; junction bases left unmatched: 13. The length of the CDR3 is 17 residues. Germline values: CDR1 SGHVS, CDR2 FQNEAQ. This chain's CDR3 is CASSPTAFTGVNSPLHF. As DNA, the CDR3 is TGTGCCAGCAGCCCAACCGCCTTTACAGGGGTTAATTCACCCCTCCACTTT.

The gene calls are TRBV9 and TRBJ2-3, with no clear D. This CDR3 region has 15 residues. Trimming took off 1 base at V and 1 base at J, with 10 bases between the two ends. Per germline, CDR1 SGDLS and CDR2 YYNGEE. The CDR3 is CASSVFDIRTDTQYF. As DNA, the CDR3 is TGTGCCAGCAGCGTATTTGACATACGCACAGATACGCAGTATTTT.

The J gene is TRBJ1-4, the V gene TRBV4-2, with D possibly matching TRBD1 (6 bases). The CDR3 length is 17 residues. Germline-derived CDR1 and CDR2 are LGHNA and YNFKEQ. Trimming removed 1 base at V and 4 bases at J, with 16 bases between. DNA for the CDR3: TGTGCCAGCAGCCAAGTGGCCCTCAGGGGAAGTAATGAAAAACTGTTTTTT. This sequence encodes CASSQVALRGSNEKLFF.

The rearrangement uses TRBV4-1 and TRBJ2-1; 8 positions match TRBD1. Losses at the gene ends were 5 bases for V and 7 bases for J; bases not matched to a gene: 16. The CDR3 spans 17 residues. The germline gives CDR1 MGHRA, CDR2 YSYEKL. The CDR3 loop reads CASSRLFGQGAVNEQFF. Written as DNA, the CDR3 is TGCGCCAGCAGCAGACTCTTCGGGCAGGGGGCCGTTAATGAGCAGTTCTTC.

The chain carries TRBV29-1 and TRBJ1-5; TRBD1 aligns across 8 bases. Germline V gives CDR1 SQVTM, CDR2 ANQGSEA. V lost 5 bases to trimming and J lost 1 base; unmatched junction nucleotides: 4. This CDR3 comprises 14 residues. CDR3 protein: CSVRDRRSNQPQHF. In DNA form, the CDR3 reads TGCAGCGTTCGGGACAGGAGAAGCAATCAGCCCCAGCATTTT.